Described below is a single TCR beta chain sequence and its context. Its antigen is not yet known. Within one base of it there is no much larger clone, and no base qualities were kept. The TCR beta CDR3 regions were amplified from RNA transcripts. For the first round of RT-PCR on the TCR CDR3, the HTBI primer set was used together with the Qiagen OneStep RT-PCR kit. The libraries were constructed in a second round of multiplex PCR and then size-selected and purified. The libraries were sequenced on an Illumina HiSeq2000 using paired-end 100 bp reads. For the original study's pipeline: SOAPnuke was used to process the raw data, throwing out any read that contained adapters or uncalled bases, had a mean Phred below 15, or lacked an exact constant-primer or identifier match. COPE v1.2.5 was used to merge the high-quality paired reads, and each unique nucleotide sequence was defined as a clonotype. MiTCR v1.1 was used to align the clonotypes against IMGT TRBV, TRBD and TRBJ reference segments. The analysis was restricted to V-J combinations with a frequency above 0.0001, which together covered about 99% of the repertoires. The TCS score was defined as the ratio of F50 (clonal expansion) to E x V (chaos), calculated using BLOSUM62-based TCRdist between CDR3 peptides within each V-J. Welch's t-statistics and random forest reduced fewer than 550 V-J features to roughly 13, which were used in a naive Bayes classifier (R e1071). TCRdb reanalyzed the raw reads on its own, using fastp at Q25 for trimming and MiXCR for clone calling, and kept in-frame beta chains. Under each unique CDR3 protein, matching rows form one entry showing the most common genes and DNA. The V and J calls were not made by the authors but by TCRdb's processing. A total of 300,000 or so distinct CDR3 sequences appear in this sample, about 20% of them only once. About half of the sample goes to the ten largest clones.

The germline V gene yields MGHRA for CDR1 and YSYEKL for CDR2. V and J are truncated by 3 bases and 5 bases respectively, leaving an intervening sequence of 17 bases. Including the terminal cysteine and phenylalanine, the CDR3 comprises 15 residues. Solely the CDR3 DNA is kept, with 45 bases framed from the first base. This entry belongs to a study of T cells in Graves' hyperthyroidism and ophthalmopathy (dated by TCRdb to the late 2010s). A note on the overall study: Peripheral blood was sampled at the time of initial diagnosis, prior to any treatment. For training and testing, the approximately 97 patients in the discovery cohort were randomly divided in a 7:3 ratio. Following sampling, methimazole starting at 30 mg daily was given to hyperthyroidism patients, and high-dose intravenous methylprednisolone was given to ophthalmopathy patients. A discovery cohort of fewer than 110 patients, roughly 45 with Graves' ophthalmopathy and about 58 with stable Graves' hyperthyroidism, was used to find distinguishing TCR V-J signatures. An independent validation cohort of around 19 hyperthyroidism patients and some 15 patients who later progressed to ophthalmopathy tested prospective prediction of ophthalmopathy. In about 6 Graves' hyperthyroidism patients, the study also compared T-cell repertoires from thyroid tissue with T-cell repertoires from blood. TCR Vbeta CDR3 sequencing of 130 to 150 peripheral blood samples (under 45 ophthalmopathy, 75 or so hyperthyroidism and approximately 17 progressor patients) is reported in the paper. General findings and caveats noted by the study authors: In validation, the model predicted progression to ophthalmopathy a median of 6.5 months before onset, with 65% to 71% sensitivity and 72.22% specificity. Most expanded thyroid clonotypes (frequency above 0.001) were also found in blood, which suggests that blood repertoires may mirror thyroid immune responses. Ophthalmopathy was separated from stable hyperthyroidism by a 13 V-J signature model, with just over 85% sensitivity and around 81% specificity obtained in cross-validation and 80%/75% obtained in testing. Sample size was not statistically predetermined, and investigators were not blinded to group allocation.

Graves' hyperthyroidism was defined as stable when no progression to ophthalmopathy occurred over 18 months of follow-up. Hyperthyroidism patients were newly diagnosed, had a disease duration of under 2 months, and were aged 18 to 65 years. Exclusion was applied to patients with uncontrolled infections, other autoimmune diseases, pregnancy or lactation. Diagnoses relied on clinical symptoms, serum thyroxine and TRAb, thyroid ultrasound and orbital computed tomography. PBMCs were isolated from about 9.1 ml of fresh peripheral blood by Ficoll-Paque density gradient centrifugation. Total RNA was extracted with Trizol reagent, and quality was checked on an Agilent 2100 Bioanalyzer.

This TCR derives from a woman aged 50 to 65 with Graves' hyperthyroidism. The sequence joins TRBV4-1 to TRBJ2-7; confidence is insufficient to name the D gene. Specimen: blood. The sequenced DNA is TGCGCCAGCAGCCACGTGACCGACCCGACGGACGAGCAGTACTTC. The resulting protein is CASSHVTDPTDEQYF.